This T cell receptor (beta chain) was obtained from a study of T-cell reconstitution after alpha-beta-depleted transplantation in children. This clonotype occurred many times. Trimming cost V 0 bases and J 11 bases, with 16 bases left between them. CDR1 is LGHNA and CDR2 is YNFKEQ in the germline V gene. This CDR3 is 14 amino acids long. For TCRbeta, the library was prepared with unique molecular identifiers. In TCRdb, the PCR reads were re-called with MiXCR into one record per CDR3 protein. The table has around 93,000 distinct CDR3 sequences, 7.5% to 9.5% seen once. Sequenced material: PBMCs from the stem cell graft donor, taken from the stem cell graft. The origin of this receptor is a human donor who donated a stem cell graft to a child with congenital amegakaryocytic thrombocytopenia. The chain has TRBV4-2 and TRBJ1-1; no reliable D call. CDR3 in DNA: TGTGCCAGCAGCCAAGATAATTCACATATCGGGGCTTTCTTT. It specifies CASSQDNSHIGAFF.